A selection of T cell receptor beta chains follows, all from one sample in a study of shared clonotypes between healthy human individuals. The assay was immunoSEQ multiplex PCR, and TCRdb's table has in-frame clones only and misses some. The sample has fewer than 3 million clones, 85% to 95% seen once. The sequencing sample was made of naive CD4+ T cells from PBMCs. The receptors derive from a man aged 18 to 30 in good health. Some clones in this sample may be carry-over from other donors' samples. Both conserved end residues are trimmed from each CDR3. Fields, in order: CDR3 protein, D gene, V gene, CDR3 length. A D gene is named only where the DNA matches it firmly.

cdr3_aa: ASSLRGQGISDGYT
d_call: TRBD1
v_call: TRBV5-1
cdr3_length: 14

cdr3_aa: ASSPTPSYEQY
d_call: -
v_call: TRBV28
cdr3_length: 11

cdr3_aa: ASSQDRAGVRYNEQF
d_call: TRBD2
v_call: TRBV4-1
cdr3_length: 15

cdr3_aa: APAGANEIPMNTEAF
d_call: -
v_call: TRBV27
cdr3_length: 15

cdr3_aa: ASSDPAGVSTDTQY
d_call: -
v_call: TRBV2
cdr3_length: 14

cdr3_aa: ASSLIGGRPANIQY
d_call: TRBD2
v_call: TRBV27
cdr3_length: 14

cdr3_aa: AWSVPGTWGETQY
d_call: -
v_call: TRBV30
cdr3_length: 13

cdr3_aa: ASHDRSGELF
d_call: -
v_call: TRBV2
cdr3_length: 10

cdr3_aa: ASSPRGDSKNIQY
d_call: TRBD2
v_call: TRBV11-3
cdr3_length: 13

cdr3_aa: ASSFRSAGDNEQF
d_call: -
v_call: TRBV7-3
cdr3_length: 13

cdr3_aa: ASSSSGTGLTSENYEQY
d_call: -
v_call: TRBV5-1
cdr3_length: 17

cdr3_aa: ASSLAQPGNEQY
d_call: -
v_call: TRBV5-1
cdr3_length: 12

cdr3_aa: ASSSLRQKDEAF
d_call: -
v_call: TRBV25-1
cdr3_length: 12

cdr3_aa: ASSLRTDFSYEQY
d_call: -
v_call: TRBV27
cdr3_length: 13

cdr3_aa: ASSAQALNTEAF
d_call: -
v_call: TRBV28
cdr3_length: 12

cdr3_aa: ASSGPPAGAYGYT
d_call: -
v_call: TRBV7-2
cdr3_length: 13

cdr3_aa: ASSFDRGVVGELF
d_call: TRBD1
v_call: TRBV11-3
cdr3_length: 13

cdr3_aa: ASSLGYSGTEAF
d_call: -
v_call: TRBV5-1
cdr3_length: 12

cdr3_aa: ASSLVPLRQSTIY
d_call: -
v_call: TRBV5-1
cdr3_length: 13

cdr3_aa: ASSPIFTGGSAYEQY
d_call: TRBD1
v_call: TRBV18
cdr3_length: 15

cdr3_aa: SAWILYEQY
d_call: -
v_call: TRBV29-1
cdr3_length: 9

cdr3_aa: ASSQGTLRGTGELF
d_call: -
v_call: TRBV4-3
cdr3_length: 14

cdr3_aa: ASSLALSRGGTDTQY
d_call: -
v_call: TRBV5-4
cdr3_length: 15

cdr3_aa: ASSREGQANTGELF
d_call: TRBD1
v_call: TRBV5-4
cdr3_length: 14

cdr3_aa: ASSLSAVWREQF
d_call: -
v_call: TRBV28
cdr3_length: 12

cdr3_aa: ASSLRDTEAF
d_call: -
v_call: TRBV7-2
cdr3_length: 10

cdr3_aa: ASSFDGYGYT
d_call: -
v_call: TRBV6-5
cdr3_length: 10

cdr3_aa: ASSSRVSDYGYT
d_call: -
v_call: TRBV5-4
cdr3_length: 12

cdr3_aa: ASSRDRVWETQY
d_call: TRBD1
v_call: TRBV28
cdr3_length: 12

cdr3_aa: ASSLRTMKIGELF
d_call: -
v_call: TRBV5-1
cdr3_length: 13

cdr3_aa: ASSYWGNEQY
d_call: -
v_call: TRBV6-5
cdr3_length: 10

cdr3_aa: AWSVPGTGEFYGYT
d_call: TRBD1
v_call: TRBV30
cdr3_length: 14

cdr3_aa: ASSLARETQY
d_call: -
v_call: TRBV7-2
cdr3_length: 10

cdr3_aa: ASSPSGTSTDTQY
d_call: TRBD2
v_call: TRBV7-3
cdr3_length: 13

cdr3_aa: AWTSTAQETQY
d_call: -
v_call: TRBV30
cdr3_length: 11

cdr3_aa: ASSLARDGTGELF
d_call: -
v_call: TRBV11-3
cdr3_length: 13

cdr3_aa: ASSLGRAGAADTQY
d_call: TRBD2
v_call: TRBV7-9
cdr3_length: 14

cdr3_aa: ASRVRQAPREKLF
d_call: -
v_call: TRBV6-1
cdr3_length: 13

cdr3_aa: ASSPGQGPNYGYT
d_call: TRBD1
v_call: TRBV5-1
cdr3_length: 13

cdr3_aa: ASSLRQGPQETQY
d_call: TRBD1
v_call: TRBV18
cdr3_length: 13

cdr3_aa: ASSTGGQGSEKLF
d_call: TRBD1
v_call: TRBV6-5
cdr3_length: 13

cdr3_aa: ASSKGQAVAREAF
d_call: TRBD1
v_call: TRBV6-5
cdr3_length: 13

cdr3_aa: ASSFRRGTGGSVYEQY
d_call: TRBD1
v_call: TRBV11-2
cdr3_length: 16

cdr3_aa: ASSLEYGSGNTIY
d_call: -
v_call: TRBV5-1
cdr3_length: 13

cdr3_aa: ASSWGLAGASYNEQF
d_call: TRBD2
v_call: TRBV5-1
cdr3_length: 15

cdr3_aa: ASSDWGQYNTGELF
d_call: TRBD1
v_call: TRBV28
cdr3_length: 14

cdr3_aa: ASSPPLADYGYT
d_call: -
v_call: TRBV4-1
cdr3_length: 12